Listed below are T cell receptor beta chains from one sample, sequenced in a study of tumor-infiltrating lymphocytes in primary liver carcinoma. A single record per CDR3 protein comes from TCRdb applying MiXCR to the multiplex PCR reads. The data hold 300,000 to 400,000 distinct CDR3 sequences, with 50% to 70% observed a single time. Sequences were obtained from peripheral blood. Receptors were obtained from a man between 40 and 49 years old with primary liver carcinoma and hepatitis B virus infection. Both conserved end residues are trimmed from each CDR3. The order of the fields is V gene, clone size, CDR3 protein. The size field is filled for only some rows; it gives once, few, many or a size class.

TRBV10-3,-,TINGIGTEAF
TRBV6-1,many,ASGTELYEQY
TRBV29-1,many,SVEAPNTGGYT
TRBV13,few,ASSTTGTSGSPAKNIQY
TRBV29-1,-,SLARDMIYEQY
TRBV5-1,-,ATSLGTNNEQF
TRBV6-1,-,ASKRGGSSGSNVLT
TRBV11-2,-,VSSSPDRVVYGYT
TRBV29-1,-,SVVLLLRLLDTQY
TRBV4-3,many,ASSQDGRTGSNEQF
TRBV11-1,-,ASSFAGIGAYEQY
TRBV2,-,ASNRQAYNEQF
TRBV5-6,many,ASSLGGSGADTQY
TRBV13,-,ASSSRQAGNTIY
TRBV6-1,-,ASSVEYRTRELF
TRBV5-6,-,ASNLGQQETQY
TRBV5-1,-,ASSLDSLTNKQF
TRBV7-9,-,ASSRDSYTQY
TRBV5-1,-,ASSLRGYEIQY
TRBV28,-,ASRPTGDSNYGYT
TRBV10-3,-,AISKGSGAEKLL
TRBV11-2,-,ASSLVGGRVTIGSNNEQF
TRBV6-1,-,SSRPLGDTTDTQY
TRBV10-3,-,AIRLTDTQY
TRBV28,-,ASSSTAYEQY
TRBV14,-,TSSQAQVGGYT
TRBV14,few,ASSQETGNPSYEQY
TRBV6-1,few,TSSPGTSYNEQF
TRBV6-1,-,ASSFETSFDEQY
TRBV12-3/TRBV12-4,-,ASKVSGTTIDTQY
TRBV5-1,few,ASSLAASSGNTIY
TRBV11-1,-,ASGSDRQVGTQY
TRBV19,-,ASSISAGRTF
TRBV12-3/TRBV12-4,many,ASSLAGGNNSPLH
TRBV28,few,ATSPAF
TRBV11-1,-,ASSSYREPDPL
TRBV28,few,ASKGDGEAF
TRBV11-1,-,ARSRTLISPLH
TRBV9,-,ASSVWGQGDEQY
TRBV6-1,few,ASSENRAQPQH
TRBV10-3,many,AIRSSSGQETQY
TRBV5-5,-,ASSQNPGQRSGELF
TRBV30,-,AWSVPLRQGARTGNTIY
TRBV29-1,-,SVEEGREPTDTQY
TRBV14,-,ASSHSGSNSPPH